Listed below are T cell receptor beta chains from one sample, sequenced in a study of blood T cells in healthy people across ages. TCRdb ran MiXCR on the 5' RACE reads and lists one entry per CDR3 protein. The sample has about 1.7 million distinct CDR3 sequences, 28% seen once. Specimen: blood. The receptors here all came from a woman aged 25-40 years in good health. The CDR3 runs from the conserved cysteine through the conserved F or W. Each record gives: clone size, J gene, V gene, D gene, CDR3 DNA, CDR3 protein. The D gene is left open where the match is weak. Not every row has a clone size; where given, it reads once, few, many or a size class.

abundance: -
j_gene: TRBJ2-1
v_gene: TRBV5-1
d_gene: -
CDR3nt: TGCGCCAGCAGCCCCGTTGAACTACCCTACGAGCAGTTCTTC
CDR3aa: CASSPVELPYEQFF

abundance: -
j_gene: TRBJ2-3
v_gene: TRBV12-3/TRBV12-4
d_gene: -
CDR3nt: TGTGCCAGCAGTGTGCCCGAGGATACGCAGTATTTT
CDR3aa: CASSVPEDTQYF

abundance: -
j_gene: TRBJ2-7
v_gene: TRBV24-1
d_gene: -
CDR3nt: TGTGCCACCAGTGATTCCCGGGCACCCTACGAGCAGTACTTC
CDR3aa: CATSDSRAPYEQYF

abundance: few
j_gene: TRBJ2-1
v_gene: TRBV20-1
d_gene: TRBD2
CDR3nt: TGCAGTTCCAGACTAGCGGGAGTGTATGAGCAGTTCTTC
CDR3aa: CSSRLAGVYEQFF

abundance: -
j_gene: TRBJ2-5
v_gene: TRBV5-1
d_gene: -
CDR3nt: TGCGCCAGCAGCCGGCCCGGACAGAACTTGTTAGGGGAGACCCAGTACTTC
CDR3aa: CASSRPGQNLLGETQYF

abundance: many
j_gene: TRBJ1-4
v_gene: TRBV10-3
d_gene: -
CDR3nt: TGTGCCATCCGCCGGGGGGATGAAAAACTGTTTTTT
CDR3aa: CAIRRGDEKLFF

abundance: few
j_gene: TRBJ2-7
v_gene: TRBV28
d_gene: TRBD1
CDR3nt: TGTGCCAGCAGTTTACAACAGGGGCTCAGACCGCACTACGAGCAGTACTTC
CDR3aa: CASSLQQGLRPHYEQYF

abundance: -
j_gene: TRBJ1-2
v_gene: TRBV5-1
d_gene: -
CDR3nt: TGCGCCAGCAGCTTGGATTTCGGGGGCAGGGGCGGCTACACCTTC
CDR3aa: CASSLDFGGRGGYTF

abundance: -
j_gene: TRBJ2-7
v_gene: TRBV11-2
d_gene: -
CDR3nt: TGTGCCAGCAAGCCAAGCTCCTACGAGCAGTACTTC
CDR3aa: CASKPSSYEQYF

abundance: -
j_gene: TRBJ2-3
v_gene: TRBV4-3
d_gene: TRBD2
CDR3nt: TGCGCCAGCAGCCCGTCTTACGCAACGGAACCGGGACTAGCGGACACAGATACGCACTATTTT
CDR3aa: CASSPSYATEPGLADTDTHYF

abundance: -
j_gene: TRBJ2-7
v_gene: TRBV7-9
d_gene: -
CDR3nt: TGTGCCAGCAGCTCGGAGGTAGCGGACTACGAGCAGTACTTC
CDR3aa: CASSSEVADYEQYF

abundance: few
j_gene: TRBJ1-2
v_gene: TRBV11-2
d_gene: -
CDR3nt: TGTGCCAGCACCTCCACGAGGGGTTGGTATGGCTACACCTTC
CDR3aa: CASTSTRGWYGYTF

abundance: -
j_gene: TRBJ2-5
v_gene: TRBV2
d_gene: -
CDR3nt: TGTGCCAGCAAGGGGGAGATCCAAGAGACCCAGTACTTC
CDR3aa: CASKGEIQETQYF

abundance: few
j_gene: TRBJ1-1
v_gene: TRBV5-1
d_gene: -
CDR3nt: TGCGCCAGCAGCTGGCTAGCCCAGAACACTGAAGCTTTCTTT
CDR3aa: CASSWLAQNTEAFF

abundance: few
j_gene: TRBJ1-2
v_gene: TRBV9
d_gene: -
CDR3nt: TGTGCCAGCAGCGTAGGACAGGTGAACTATGGCTACACCTTC
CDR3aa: CASSVGQVNYGYTF

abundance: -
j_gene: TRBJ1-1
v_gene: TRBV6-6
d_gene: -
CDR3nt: TGTGCCAGCAGTTACTCCACAGCGGCGAACACTGAAGCTTTCTTT
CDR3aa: CASSYSTAANTEAFF

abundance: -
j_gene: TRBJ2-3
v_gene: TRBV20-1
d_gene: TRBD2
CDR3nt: TGCAGTTCTAGCGTTAGCGGGAGCGAATCAGATACGCAGTATTTT
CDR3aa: CSSSVSGSESDTQYF

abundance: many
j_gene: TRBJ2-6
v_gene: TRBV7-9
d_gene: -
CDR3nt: TGTGCCAGCAGCTTGGCAGGACAGTCCCCTCCTGGGGCCAACGTCCTGACTTTC
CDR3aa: CASSLAGQSPPGANVLTF

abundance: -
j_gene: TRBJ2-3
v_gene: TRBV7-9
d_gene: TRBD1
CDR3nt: TGTGCCAGCAGCTCCGGGACAGGGTTCAGCACAGATACGCAGTATTTT
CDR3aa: CASSSGTGFSTDTQYF

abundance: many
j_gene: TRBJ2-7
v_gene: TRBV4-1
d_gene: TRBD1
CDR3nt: TGCGCCAGCAGCCAAGAGGGGACAGGATTTGACGAGCAGTACTTC
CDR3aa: CASSQEGTGFDEQYF

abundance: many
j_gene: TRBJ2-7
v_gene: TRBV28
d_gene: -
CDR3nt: TGTGCCAGCAGCGAGGGACCGCAAAGGTACGAGCAGTACTTC
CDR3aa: CASSEGPQRYEQYF

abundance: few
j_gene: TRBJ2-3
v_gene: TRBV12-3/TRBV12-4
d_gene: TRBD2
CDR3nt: TGTGCTGGGGGGGACCTTTATCGCCCGGATACGCAGTATTTT
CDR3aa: CAGGDLYRPDTQYF

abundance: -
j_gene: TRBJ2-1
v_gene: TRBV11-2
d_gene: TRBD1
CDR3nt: TGTGCCAGCAGCTTAGTCCCGGGACAGGGCCTTTACAATGAGCAGTTCTTC
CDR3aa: CASSLVPGQGLYNEQFF

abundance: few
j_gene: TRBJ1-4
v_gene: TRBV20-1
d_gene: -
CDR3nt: TGCAGTGCTAGAGATAGCGACAGCGGAAATGAAAAACTGTTTTTT
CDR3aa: CSARDSDSGNEKLFF

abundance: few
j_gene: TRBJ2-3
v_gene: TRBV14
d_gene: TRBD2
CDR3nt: TGTGCCAGCAGCCAACCTTTTTCGGGGGGATCCGATACGCAGTATTTT
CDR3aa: CASSQPFSGGSDTQYF

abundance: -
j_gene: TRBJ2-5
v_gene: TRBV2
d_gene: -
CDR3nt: TGTGCCAGCAGTGAAGCGCTTCGGACAAACCAGTACTTC
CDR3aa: CASSEALRTNQYF

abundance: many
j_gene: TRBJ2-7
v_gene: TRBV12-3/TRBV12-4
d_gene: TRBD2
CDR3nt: TGTGCCAGCAGTCCCACTTCGGTGCGGGAGTTCTACGAGCAGTACTTC
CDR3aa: CASSPTSVREFYEQYF

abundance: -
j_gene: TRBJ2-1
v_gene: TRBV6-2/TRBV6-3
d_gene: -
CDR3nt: TGTGCCGGCAGCGACGGGGCAGCCTCCTACAATGAGCAGTTCTTC
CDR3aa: CAGSDGAASYNEQFF

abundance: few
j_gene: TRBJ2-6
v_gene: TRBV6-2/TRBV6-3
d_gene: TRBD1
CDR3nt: TGTGCCAGCAGAAGGCCCGGACAGGGTCCCTCTGGGGCCAACGTCCTGACTTTC
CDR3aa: CASRRPGQGPSGANVLTF

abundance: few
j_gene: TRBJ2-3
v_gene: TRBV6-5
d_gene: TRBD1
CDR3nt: TGTGCCAGCAGTTATGGACAGGGGGCTACAGATACGCAGTATTTT
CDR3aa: CASSYGQGATDTQYF

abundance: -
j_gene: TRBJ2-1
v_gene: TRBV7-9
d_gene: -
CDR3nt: TGTGCCAGCAGCTTAGTGGTAGGGTCCTCCTACAATGAGCAGTTCTTC
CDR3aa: CASSLVVGSSYNEQFF

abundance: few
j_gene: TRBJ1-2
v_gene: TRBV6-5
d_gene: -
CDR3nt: TGTGCCAGCAGTCCTACCCAATATAATAACTATGGCTACACCTTC
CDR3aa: CASSPTQYNNYGYTF